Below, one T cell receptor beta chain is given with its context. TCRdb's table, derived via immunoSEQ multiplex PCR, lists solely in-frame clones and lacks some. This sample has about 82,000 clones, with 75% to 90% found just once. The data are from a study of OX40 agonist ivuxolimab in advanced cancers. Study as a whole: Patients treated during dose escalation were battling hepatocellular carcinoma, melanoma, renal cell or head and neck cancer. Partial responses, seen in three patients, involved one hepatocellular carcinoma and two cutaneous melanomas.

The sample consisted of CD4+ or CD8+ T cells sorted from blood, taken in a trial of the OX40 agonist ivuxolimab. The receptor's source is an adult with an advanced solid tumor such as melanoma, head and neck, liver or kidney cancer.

The CDR3 DNA follows: TGCGCCAGCAGCTCCGGGGACGGGGCGGCAGATACGCAGTATTTT. This encodes CASSSGDGAADTQYF. The gene calls are TRBV5-1 and TRBJ2-3; D may be TRBD1 or TRBD2 (5 bases each). CDR1 SGHRS and CDR2 YFSETQ come from the germline V gene. This CDR3 has 15 amino acids. Trimming shortened V by 3 bases and J by 4 bases, and 15 bases separated the two germline ends.